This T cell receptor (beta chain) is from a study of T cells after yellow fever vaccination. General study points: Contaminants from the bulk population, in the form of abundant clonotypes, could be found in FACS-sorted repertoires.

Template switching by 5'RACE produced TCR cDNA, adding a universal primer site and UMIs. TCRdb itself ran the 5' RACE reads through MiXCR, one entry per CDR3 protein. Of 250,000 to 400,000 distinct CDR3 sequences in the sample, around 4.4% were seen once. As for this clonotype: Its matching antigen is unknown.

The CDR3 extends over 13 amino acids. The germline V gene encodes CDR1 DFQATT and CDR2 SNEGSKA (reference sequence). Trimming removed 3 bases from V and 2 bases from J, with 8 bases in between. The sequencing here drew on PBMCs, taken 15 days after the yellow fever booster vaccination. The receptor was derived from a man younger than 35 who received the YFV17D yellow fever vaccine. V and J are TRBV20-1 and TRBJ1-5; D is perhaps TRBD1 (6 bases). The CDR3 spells CSASYRGNQPQHF. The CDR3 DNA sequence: TGCAGTGCTAGCTACAGGGGCAATCAGCCCCAGCATTTT.